This T cell receptor (beta chain) was recorded in a study of blood T cell repertoires in COVID-19. As for the study in general: COVID-19 samples, acute and convalescent, were from the United States, Italy and Spain. Nucleic acid was either cDNA or gDNA, and it came from T cells, B-cell-depleted T cells, or PBMCs.

Original processing methods: Reference gene primer amplification yielded estimated nucleated cell counts. This table comes from immunoSEQ multiplex PCR, and its TCRdb copy is limited to in-frame clones, with some not included. The V and J calls and clone size were taken over from that table, and D and trimming were inferred from the DNA. This table has 120,000 or so clones, around 77% appearing once. In germline, CDR1 is MNHEY, CDR2 SVGEGT. Trimming removed 2 bases from V and 3 bases from J; junction bases left unmatched: 2. This CDR3 is built from 15 residues. Source material: peripheral blood. This chain links TRBV6-2 or TRBV6-3 with TRBJ2-3; 10 nucleotides line up with TRBD2. The receptor was derived from a human donor in a cohort sampled during active COVID-19. CDR3 sequence: CASSYGLAVTDTQYF. The CDR3 nucleotides are TGTGCCAGCAGTTACGGACTAGCGGTTACAGATACGCAGTATTTT.